The 4 T cell receptor beta chains reported below all come from one sample, sequenced in a study of blood T cell repertoires in COVID-19. Using immunoSEQ multiplex PCR, the repertoire was profiled, and TCRdb retains in-frame clones only, with some absent. The sample includes about 300,000 clones, around nine tenths of them seen just once. Sequences were obtained from peripheral blood. The receptors here all came from a woman in her twenties or thirties with COVID-19, enrolled during active disease.

There are a few counts of this clone. The rearrangement uses TRBV5-5 and TRBJ1-2; TRBD1 matches at 7 bases. From germline, CDR1 is SGHKS and CDR2 YYEKEE (reference sequence). V was pared by 4 bases and J by 4 bases, with 4 bases of the junction left unmatched. There are 13 residues in the CDR3. The CDR3 reads CASSRGHGYGYTF. The DNA of the CDR3 is TGTGCCAGCAGCAGGGGGCACGGCTATGGCTACACCTTC.

The rearrangement uses TRBV11-1 and TRBJ2-5; D unclear. With 5 bases removed from V and 0 bases from J, the gap between germline ends came to 10 bases. The length of the CDR3 is 14 residues. Germline CDR1 SGHAT, CDR2 FQDESV (reference sequence). The CDR3 protein is CASSPTPYQETQYF. The CDR3 DNA is TGTGCCAGCAGCCCCACACCTTACCAAGAGACCCAGTACTTC.

The J gene is TRBJ2-5, the V gene TRBV5-6; perhaps TRBD2 as D (6 bases). CDR1 is SGHDT and CDR2 is YYEEEE in the germline V gene. This CDR3 spans 17 amino acids. The ends were cut back, 1 base at V and 0 bases at J, with 16 bases in the middle. For the CDR3, the DNA is TGTGCCAGCAGCTTGTATCGTTCGGGGGAGTACCAAGAGACCCAGTACTTC. Amino acids: CASSLYRSGEYQETQYF.

The rearrangement uses TRBV28 and TRBJ1-2; 8 bases agree with TRBD1. The length of the CDR3 is 15 residues. Per germline, CDR1 MDHEN and CDR2 SYDVKM. Trimming took 4 bases from V and 8 from J; bases not matched to a gene: 12. This CDR3 is CASSYLGPQGEGYTF. In DNA form, the CDR3 reads TGTGCCAGCAGTTATCTTGGCCCACAGGGGGAAGGCTACACCTTC.